Listed below are T cell receptor beta chains from one sample, sequenced in a study of blood T cell repertoires in COVID-19. Some clones are missing from TCRdb's copy, which holds only in-frame ones; the method was immunoSEQ multiplex PCR. The data show about 110,000 clones, with 83% seen just once and 15% to 20% held by the top ten. Sequenced: peripheral blood. These receptors originate from a woman aged 60-75 years with acute or convalescent COVID-19. Both conserved end residues are part of each CDR3. Each record gives: J gene, clone size, V gene, D gene, CDR3 DNA, CDR3 protein. D genes are given only for firm matches. Not all rows give a size; the values are once, few, many and, for expanded clones, a class.

j_call: TRBJ2-5; clone_size: once; v_call: TRBV7-3; d_call: -; cdr3_nt: TGTGCCAGCAGCCCAGGGCTGGGGGAGACCCAGTACTTC; cdr3_aa: CASSPGLGETQYF
j_call: TRBJ1-2; clone_size: -; v_call: TRBV25-1; d_call: TRBD1; cdr3_nt: TGTGCCAGCACCCAGGGGACAGGGGTTGGCTACACCTTC; cdr3_aa: CASTQGTGVGYTF
j_call: TRBJ1-1; clone_size: -; v_call: TRBV5-1; d_call: TRBD1; cdr3_nt: TGCGCCAGCAGACAGGGGACGGTGATCACTGAAGCTTTCTTT; cdr3_aa: CASRQGTVITEAFF
j_call: TRBJ2-5; clone_size: -; v_call: TRBV4-1; d_call: TRBD2; cdr3_nt: TGCGCCAGCAGCAGGACTAGCGGGGGGGAAGGGACCCAGTACTTC; cdr3_aa: CASSRTSGGEGTQYF
j_call: TRBJ1-5; clone_size: -; v_call: TRBV19; d_call: -; cdr3_nt: TGTGCCAGTAGTATAGGCCAGGACACCCGACAGCCCCAGCATTTT; cdr3_aa: CASSIGQDTRQPQHF
j_call: TRBJ2-7; clone_size: -; v_call: TRBV7-2; d_call: -; cdr3_nt: TGTGCCAGCAGCTTAGAGCCGGGACTGGGGCCCTACGAGCAGTACTTC; cdr3_aa: CASSLEPGLGPYEQYF
j_call: TRBJ1-2; clone_size: -; v_call: TRBV6-2/TRBV6-3; d_call: TRBD1; cdr3_nt: TGTGCCAGCAGTTGGGGTTTAGGGACAGGAGGCGGCTACACCTTC; cdr3_aa: CASSWGLGTGGGYTF
j_call: TRBJ1-4; clone_size: -; v_call: TRBV3-1/TRBV3-2; d_call: -; cdr3_nt: TGTGCCAGCAGCCTCATGGGGGGGAAGGGTAGTGAAAAACTGTTTTTT; cdr3_aa: CASSLMGGKGSEKLFF
j_call: TRBJ2-5; clone_size: -; v_call: TRBV6-5; d_call: TRBD1; cdr3_nt: TGTGCCAGCAGAGGCACTACCAGGGGGAGAGAGACCCAGTACTTC; cdr3_aa: CASRGTTRGRETQYF
j_call: TRBJ2-7; clone_size: -; v_call: TRBV11-2; d_call: -; cdr3_nt: TGTGCCAGCCTGAGCAGGTACAACGAGCAGTACTTC; cdr3_aa: CASLSRYNEQYF
j_call: TRBJ2-7; clone_size: -; v_call: TRBV5-1; d_call: -; cdr3_nt: TGCGCCAGCAGCTTGACAGACAAGAGCGAGCAGTACTTC; cdr3_aa: CASSLTDKSEQYF
j_call: TRBJ2-2; clone_size: many; v_call: TRBV6-4; d_call: -; cdr3_nt: TGTGCCAGCGCGTCCTCTTTCACCGGGGAGCTGTTTTTT; cdr3_aa: CASASSFTGELFF
j_call: TRBJ2-3; clone_size: -; v_call: TRBV6-2/TRBV6-3; d_call: TRBD2; cdr3_nt: TGTGCCAGCAGTTACGTGGCGGGAGGGCCTGGAGATACGCAGTATTTT; cdr3_aa: CASSYVAGGPGDTQYF
j_call: TRBJ2-7; clone_size: few; v_call: TRBV18; d_call: TRBD2; cdr3_nt: TGTGCCAGCTCAACCCAGACTAGCGGGAGGGGCGGGTTCTCCTACGAGCAGTACTTC; cdr3_aa: CASSTQTSGRGGFSYEQYF
j_call: TRBJ1-3; clone_size: few; v_call: TRBV4-1; d_call: TRBD1; cdr3_nt: TGCGCCAGCAGCCAAGGGGGACAGGGAAACACCATATATTTT; cdr3_aa: CASSQGGQGNTIYF
j_call: TRBJ2-3; clone_size: -; v_call: TRBV5-1; d_call: -; cdr3_nt: TGCGCCAGCAGCTTGGCGGCCTTCGGGGAGAGAGATACGCAGTATTTT; cdr3_aa: CASSLAAFGERDTQYF
j_call: TRBJ1-1; clone_size: -; v_call: TRBV6-6; d_call: TRBD1; cdr3_nt: TGTGCCAGCAGTTACCCAGACAGGGTGCCTGAAGCTTTCTTT; cdr3_aa: CASSYPDRVPEAFF
j_call: TRBJ2-3; clone_size: -; v_call: TRBV10-2; d_call: TRBD1; cdr3_nt: TGCGCCAGCAGTGCTTTGACAGGGGGGCCAGATACGCAGTATTTT; cdr3_aa: CASSALTGGPDTQYF
j_call: TRBJ2-3; clone_size: -; v_call: TRBV15; d_call: TRBD1; cdr3_nt: TGTGCCACCCTGGACAGGGAGACAGATACGCAGTATTTT; cdr3_aa: CATLDRETDTQYF
j_call: TRBJ2-2; clone_size: once; v_call: TRBV7-2; d_call: -; cdr3_nt: TGTGCCAGCAGCTCCGGGACAAACACCGGGGAGCTGTTTTTT; cdr3_aa: CASSSGTNTGELFF
j_call: TRBJ2-2; clone_size: -; v_call: TRBV18; d_call: TRBD2; cdr3_nt: TGTGCCAGCTCACCCCCGGGACTAGCGGGAGCCGGGGAGCTGTTTTTT; cdr3_aa: CASSPPGLAGAGELFF
j_call: TRBJ2-1; clone_size: -; v_call: TRBV3-1/TRBV3-2; d_call: TRBD2; cdr3_nt: TGTGCCAGCAGCCAAGAGCGGACTAGCGGGGGGTATGAGTTCTTC; cdr3_aa: CASSQERTSGGYEFF
j_call: TRBJ1-5; clone_size: -; v_call: TRBV10-3; d_call: TRBD1; cdr3_nt: TGTGCCATCAGTGACCCGGACAGGGTTGGGGATCAGCCCCAGCATTTT; cdr3_aa: CAISDPDRVGDQPQHF
j_call: TRBJ1-1; clone_size: -; v_call: TRBV2; d_call: TRBD1; cdr3_nt: TGTGCCAGCAGGAAGAGTGGACAGGGTAACACTGAAGCTTTCTTT; cdr3_aa: CASRKSGQGNTEAFF
j_call: TRBJ2-3; clone_size: -; v_call: TRBV7-9; d_call: -; cdr3_nt: TGTGCCAGCAGCTATCGGGAAACAGATACGCAGTATTTT; cdr3_aa: CASSYRETDTQYF
j_call: TRBJ2-7; clone_size: -; v_call: TRBV6-5; d_call: TRBD1; cdr3_nt: TGTGCCAGCGGAGGGACAGGGGGCTACGAGCAGTACTTC; cdr3_aa: CASGGTGGYEQYF
j_call: TRBJ2-7; clone_size: -; v_call: TRBV6-2/TRBV6-3; d_call: TRBD2; cdr3_nt: TGTGCCAGCAGCCTTGGGGGACTAGGAGAACTCGAGCAGTACTTC; cdr3_aa: CASSLGGLGELEQYF
j_call: TRBJ2-7; clone_size: -; v_call: TRBV27; d_call: TRBD1; cdr3_nt: TGTGCCAGCAGTTTTTGGGCTCGCGGACAGGGGAGATACGAGCAGTACTTC; cdr3_aa: CASSFWARGQGRYEQYF
j_call: TRBJ2-5; clone_size: -; v_call: TRBV6-1; d_call: -; cdr3_nt: TGTGCCAGCAGTGAACCCCCAGGAGGGTCCTACTTC; cdr3_aa: CASSEPPGGSYF
j_call: TRBJ1-1; clone_size: -; v_call: TRBV6-5; d_call: -; cdr3_nt: TGTGCCAGCACCAGTAAGGGGTTCACTGAAGCTTTCTTT; cdr3_aa: CASTSKGFTEAFF
j_call: TRBJ2-5; clone_size: -; v_call: TRBV7-9; d_call: TRBD1; cdr3_nt: TGTGCCAGCAGCTTAAACAGGGGGATTCAAGAGACCCAGTACTTC; cdr3_aa: CASSLNRGIQETQYF
j_call: TRBJ1-2; clone_size: -; v_call: TRBV6-4; d_call: -; cdr3_nt: TGTGCCAGCAGTGACGAGAGCCGCTATGGCTACACCTTC; cdr3_aa: CASSDESRYGYTF
j_call: TRBJ2-5; clone_size: -; v_call: TRBV20-1; d_call: -; cdr3_nt: TGCAGTGCACCCCGGCGGGAGACCCAGTACTTC; cdr3_aa: CSAPRRETQYF
j_call: TRBJ1-1; clone_size: -; v_call: TRBV15; d_call: -; cdr3_nt: TGTGCCACCTCCAGGGAGAACACTGAAGCTTTCTTT; cdr3_aa: CATSRENTEAFF
j_call: TRBJ2-7; clone_size: -; v_call: TRBV7-2; d_call: -; cdr3_nt: TGTGCCAGCAGCCGAAGGAGCTCCTACGAGCAGTACTTC; cdr3_aa: CASSRRSSYEQYF
j_call: TRBJ2-7; clone_size: once; v_call: TRBV11-2; d_call: -; cdr3_nt: TGTGCCAGCAGCTATAATTTGCCGGGACAAGAACGATACGAGCAGTACTTC; cdr3_aa: CASSYNLPGQERYEQYF
j_call: TRBJ1-2; clone_size: -; v_call: TRBV25-1; d_call: -; cdr3_nt: TGTGCCAGCAGTGGACTGTATTATGGCTACACCTTC; cdr3_aa: CASSGLYYGYTF
j_call: TRBJ1-1; clone_size: -; v_call: TRBV5-1; d_call: -; cdr3_nt: TGCGCCAGCAGCTTGCAGGGCATGAACACTGAAGCTTTCTTT; cdr3_aa: CASSLQGMNTEAFF
j_call: TRBJ2-7; clone_size: -; v_call: TRBV7-9; d_call: -; cdr3_nt: TGTGCCAGCAGCTACGAGGTACCTTACGAGCAGTACTTC; cdr3_aa: CASSYEVPYEQYF
j_call: TRBJ2-6; clone_size: -; v_call: TRBV6-5; d_call: -; cdr3_nt: TGTGCCAGCAGGGAGGACTCTGGGGCCAACGTCCTGACTTTC; cdr3_aa: CASREDSGANVLTF
j_call: TRBJ2-7; clone_size: -; v_call: TRBV28; d_call: -; cdr3_nt: TGTGCCAGCAGTCGCCAGGGTGCTGTTATGTACGAGCAGTACTTC; cdr3_aa: CASSRQGAVMYEQYF
j_call: TRBJ2-3; clone_size: -; v_call: TRBV11-2; d_call: -; cdr3_nt: TGTGCCAGCAGCCCCCCCGGGAAAGCCCCAGATACGCAGTATTTT; cdr3_aa: CASSPPGKAPDTQYF
j_call: TRBJ1-5; clone_size: -; v_call: TRBV27; d_call: -; cdr3_nt: TGTGCCAGCAGACACGGGGGGGCCCAGCATTTT; cdr3_aa: CASRHGGAQHF
j_call: TRBJ2-7; clone_size: -; v_call: TRBV27; d_call: TRBD1; cdr3_nt: TGTGCCAGCACCCCCGGGACAGGGGGCGTCCGCTCCTACGAGCAGTACTTC; cdr3_aa: CASTPGTGGVRSYEQYF
j_call: TRBJ2-1; clone_size: -; v_call: TRBV7-2; d_call: TRBD2; cdr3_nt: TGTGCCAGCAGGCTAGCGGGACCAAATGAGCAGTTCTTC; cdr3_aa: CASRLAGPNEQFF
j_call: TRBJ2-1; clone_size: -; v_call: TRBV30; d_call: TRBD2; cdr3_nt: TGTGCCTGGAGTGAGAGCCTAGCGGGAGGGCAGAATGAGCAGTTCTTC; cdr3_aa: CAWSESLAGGQNEQFF
j_call: TRBJ2-1; clone_size: once; v_call: TRBV6-1; d_call: TRBD2; cdr3_nt: TGTGCCAGCAGTGAATCGTGGCGGGGGGTTTACAATGAGCAGTTCTTC; cdr3_aa: CASSESWRGVYNEQFF
j_call: TRBJ1-1; clone_size: -; v_call: TRBV2; d_call: -; cdr3_nt: TGTGCCAGCAGTGAGGGGACATCGTTCCTCTTT; cdr3_aa: CASSEGTSFLF
j_call: TRBJ2-1; clone_size: -; v_call: TRBV10-1; d_call: -; cdr3_nt: TGCGCCAGCAGTGAGGGCACCAATGAGCAGTTCTTC; cdr3_aa: CASSEGTNEQFF
j_call: TRBJ1-4; clone_size: -; v_call: TRBV7-2; d_call: TRBD1; cdr3_nt: TGTGCCAGCAGCCCTAACAGGGGAACTAATGAAAAACTGTTTTTT; cdr3_aa: CASSPNRGTNEKLFF
j_call: TRBJ2-5; clone_size: -; v_call: TRBV28; d_call: TRBD1; cdr3_nt: TGTGCCAGCAGTTTCTTGGACTTCTGGGACAGGGCGAAAGAGACCCAGTACTTC; cdr3_aa: CASSFLDFWDRAKETQYF